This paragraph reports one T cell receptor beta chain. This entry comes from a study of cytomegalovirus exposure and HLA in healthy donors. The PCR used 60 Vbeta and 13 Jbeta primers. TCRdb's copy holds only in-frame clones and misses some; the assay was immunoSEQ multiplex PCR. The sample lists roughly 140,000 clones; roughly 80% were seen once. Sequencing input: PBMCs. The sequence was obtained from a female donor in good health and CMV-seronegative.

CDR3 bases: TGTGCCAGCAGCGTAGTCCCCGGGACACCGAACACCGGGGAGCTGTTTTTT. This sequence encodes CASSVVPGTPNTGELFF. This sequence joins TRBV9 and TRBJ2-2; TRBD1 might be the D (6 bases). The CDR3 loop spans 17 amino acids. The germline V gene encodes CDR1 SGDLS and CDR2 YYNGEE. The V and J ends lost 0 bases and 0 bases respectively, with 12 bases between them.